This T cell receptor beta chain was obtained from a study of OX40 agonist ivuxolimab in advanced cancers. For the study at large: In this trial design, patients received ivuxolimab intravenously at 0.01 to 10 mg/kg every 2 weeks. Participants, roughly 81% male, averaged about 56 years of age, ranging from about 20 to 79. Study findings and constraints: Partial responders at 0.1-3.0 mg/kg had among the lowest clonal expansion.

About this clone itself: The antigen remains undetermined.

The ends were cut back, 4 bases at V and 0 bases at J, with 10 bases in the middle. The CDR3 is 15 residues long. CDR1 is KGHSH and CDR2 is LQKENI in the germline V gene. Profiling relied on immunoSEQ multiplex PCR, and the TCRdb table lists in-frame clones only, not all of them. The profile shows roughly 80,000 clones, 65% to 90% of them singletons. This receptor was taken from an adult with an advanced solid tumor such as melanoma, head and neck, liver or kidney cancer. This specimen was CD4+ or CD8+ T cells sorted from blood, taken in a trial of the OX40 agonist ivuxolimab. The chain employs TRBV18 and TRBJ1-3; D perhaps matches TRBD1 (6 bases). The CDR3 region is CASSRTDSSGNTIYF. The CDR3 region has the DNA TGTGCCAGCTCACGGACGGACAGCTCTGGAAACACCATATATTTT.